This T cell receptor (beta chain) appears in the sequencing data of a study of blood T cell repertoires in COVID-19. Turning to the study itself: From the United States, Italy and Spain came samples of acute and convalescent COVID-19.

Clones were read by immunoSEQ multiplex PCR, and TCRdb kept only the in-frame ones, dropping some. The sample gives roughly 150,000 clones, roughly nine tenths of which show up once; roughly 3.9% is in the top ten. The receptor was isolated from a woman in her thirties or forties who had been exposed to COVID-19. Sequenced material: PBMCs or T cells enriched from blood (not recorded which).

CDR3 nucleotide sequence: TGTGCCAGCCGCAGTACGACCTACAATGAGCAGTTCTTC. Translation: CASRSTTYNEQFF. The chain couples TRBV6-5 to TRBJ2-1; no definite D call. Trimming stripped 8 bases from V and 2 bases from J, with 10 bases between. Per germline, CDR1 MNHEY and CDR2 SVGAGI. This CDR3 contains 13 residues.